These T cell receptor beta chains were read from a single sample in a study of shared clonotypes between healthy human individuals. The data were produced by immunoSEQ multiplex PCR, yet TCRdb's version contains in-frame clones alone and is incomplete. This repertoire shows about 460,000 clones, approximately 71% found once; its top ten account for around 12%. Sequencing was done on a sample of PBMCs. The receptors originated from a woman between 40 and 55 years old in good health. Some clones in this sample may be carry-over from other donors' samples. CDR3s include the opening cysteine and the closing phenylalanine or tryptophan. Fields, in order: V gene, CDR3 protein.

>TRBV5-1
CASSLDPHYNEQFF
>TRBV28
CASGDPRGGNEKLFF
>TRBV15
CATSRDRGSNYGYTF
>TRBV28
CASILDRYTEAFF
>TRBV29-1
CSAGQGGTDTQYF
>TRBV7-9
CASSLQGEGTEAFF
>TRBV5-6
CASSPRLDSYGYTF
>TRBV19
CASRSSGGTYNEQFF
>TRBV10-3
CAIRGDSSNQPQHF
>TRBV30
CAWSSLWGLAGVEQPETQYF
>TRBV6-5
CASSLTTGAGNTIYF
>TRBV4-3
CASSPTLTSGRDDEQFF
>TRBV18
CASSPGGVGGYEQYF
>TRBV27
CASSLWGPRSSHTEAFF
>TRBV18
CASAPPMADTQYF
>TRBV29-1
CSVDPSDRGKGYTF
>TRBV11-1
CASSLQDLPQETQYF
>TRBV30
CAWSLTLTVAFF
>TRBV29-1
CSVESSGRAPDTQYF
>TRBV9
CASSVGTGNQPQHF
>TRBV9
CASSSRASGPTYNEQFF
>TRBV6-5
CASKGQGPVQYF
>TRBV28
CASSFSGHYNEQFF
>TRBV5-1
CASTGGDPGVHYNEQFF
>TRBV15
CATSRDSQGAQAEQFF
>TRBV28
CASRKQGSQPQHF
>TRBV7-2
CASSLSLYTNTGELFF
>TRBV7-2
CASSFGRGETQYF
>TRBV6-5
CASSREPQHF
>TRBV4-1
CASSQQNLPGQTYGYTF